The 27 T cell receptor beta chains presented below share a single source sample, sequenced in a study of T cell changes during pregnancy in multiple sclerosis. The repertoire was sequenced with immunoSEQ multiplex PCR; TCRdb's copy has only in-frame clones and lacks some. The profile shows roughly 110,000 clones, around 93% of them singletons. The sample here was peripheral blood, taken after pregnancy. The receptors were sampled from a female donor with multiple sclerosis, enrolled in a pregnancy study.

The rearrangement links TRBV5-1 to TRBJ2-7; TRBD2 agrees at 11 bases. J lost 4 bases, V lost 1 base, and 10 bases had no gene match. Germline values: CDR1 SGHRS, CDR2 YFSETQ. This CDR3 comprises 17 residues. CDR3 sequence reads: CASSLWSGSGRVYEQYF. The CDR3 region has the DNA TGCGCCAGCAGCTTGTGGTCTGGTAGCGGGAGGGTGTACGAGCAGTACTTC.

The rearrangement uses TRBV28 and TRBJ1-4; 7 positions agree with TRBD1. This CDR3 has 17 residues. Germline CDR1 is MDHEN and CDR2 is SYDVKM. V was pared by 4 bases and J by 7 bases, with 15 bases of the junction left unmatched. The CDR3 reads CASSSRETGRLSEKLFF. CDR3 in DNA: TGTGCCAGCAGTTCCAGAGAGACAGGGAGGTTAAGTGAAAAACTGTTTTTT.

J is TRBJ1-4 and V is TRBV9; maybe TRBD1 (6 bases). The germline V gene has CDR1 SGDLS and CDR2 YYNGEE. The CDR3 is made up of 17 amino acids. The germline V and J ends were trimmed by 3 bases and 0 bases, with 15 bases remaining between them. In DNA, the CDR3 is TGTGCCAGCAGCGCCACCGGGACACGTGCAACTAATGAAAAACTGTTTTTT. Translation gives CASSATGTRATNEKLFF.

The V call is TRBV5-8, the J call TRBJ2-3; 7 bases map to TRBD1. The CDR3 is 14 amino acids. Looked up from germline, CDR1 is SGHTS and CDR2 is YDEGEE. Losses at the gene ends were 5 bases for V and 2 bases for J; bases not matched to a gene: 5. Written as DNA, the CDR3 is TGTGCCAGCAGGAGGACAGGTGACACAGATACGCAGTATTTT. This translates into CASRRTGDTDTQYF.

The chain uses TRBV7-2 and TRBJ2-6; D is perhaps TRBD2 (5 bases). Trimming left V 3 bases short and J 2 bases short, with 8 bases between. Germline V gives CDR1 SGHTA, CDR2 FQGNSA. The CDR3 extends over 15 amino acids. This chain's CDR3 is CASSFSRAGANVLTF. The CDR3 nucleotides read TGTGCCAGCAGCTTTTCGAGGGCTGGGGCCAACGTCCTGACTTTC.

The V call is TRBV27, the J call TRBJ1-1, with 8 bases matching TRBD1. Trimming cost V 0 bases and J 1 base; bases outside gene matches: 13. The CDR3 runs 19 residues. CDR1 and CDR2 from the germline V gene are MNHEY and SMNVEV (reference sequence). This CDR3 is CASSLSTISRTGKNTEAFF. The DNA of the CDR3 is TGTGCCAGCAGTTTATCGACCATTTCTCGGACAGGGAAGAACACTGAAGCTTTCTTT.

CDR3 DNA sequence: TGCGCCAGCAGCGAACTAGCGGCCAAAAACATTCAGTACTTC. As protein: CASSELAAKNIQYF. V gene TRBV10-2 combines with J gene TRBJ2-4; the match to TRBD2 covers 7 bases. V lost 6 bases and J lost 1; bases outside the gene matches: 3. CDR3 length: 14 residues. Germline V gene data show CDR1 as WSHSY and CDR2 as SAAADI.

The chain combines TRBV30 with TRBJ2-5; maybe TRBD2 (5 bases). V dropped 4 bases and J dropped 1 base, with 10 bases sitting between them. The CDR3 runs to 13 residues. Germline assignment: CDR1 GTSNPN and CDR2 SVGIG (reference sequence). CDR3 nucleotide sequence: TGTGCCTGGAAAGGACTGGCCCAAGAGACCCAGTACTTC. It codes for CAWKGLAQETQYF.

This chain connects TRBV10-3 to TRBJ1-3; D may be TRBD1 (6 bases). The CDR3 runs to 12 residues. The V gene's germline CDR1 is ENHRY and CDR2 SYGVKD. Deletions cut 4 bases from V and 8 bases from J, with 9 bases between. The CDR3 is CAISVQGDTIYF. CDR3 bases: TGTGCCATCAGTGTACAGGGTGACACCATATATTTT.

The chain joins TRBV28 to TRBJ2-7, with TRBD1 as a possible D gene (6 bases). The CDR3 loop spans 13 amino acids. Germline assignment: CDR1 MDHEN and CDR2 SYDVKM. Trimming removed 8 bases from V and 5 bases from J, with 16 bases in between. CDR3 region: CASQGPARNEQYF. The CDR3 DNA sequence: TGTGCCAGCCAGGGGCCAGCTCGGAACGAGCAGTACTTC. The variable domain in full, completed from reference TRBV28 and TRBJ2-7, reads DVKVTQSSRYLVKRTGEKVFLECVQDMDHENMFWYRQDPGLGLRLIYFSYDVKMKEKGDIPEGYSVSREKKERFSLILESASTNQTSMYLCASQGPARNEQYFGPGTRLTVT.

This clone occurred a few times. The rearrangement links TRBV5-8 to TRBJ2-1; TRBD1 is a possible D gene (6 bases). Between the trimmed V and J ends, which lost 2 bases and 1 base, there was a span of 13 bases. Germline CDR1 SGHTS, CDR2 YDEGEE. This CDR3 comprises 16 residues. The CDR3 here is CASSFPGHNSYNEQFF. The CDR3 DNA follows: TGTGCCAGCAGCTTTCCGGGACATAATTCCTACAATGAGCAGTTCTTC. The whole variable domain, remainder taken from reference TRBV5-8 and TRBJ2-1, is EAGVTQSPTHLIKTRGQQATLRCSPISGHTSVYWYQQALGLGLQFLLWYDEGEERNRGNFPPRFSGRQFPNYSSELNVNALELEDSALYLCASSFPGHNSYNEQFFGPGTRLTVL.

The chain's CDR3 is CASSQAAGTIGAEAFF. The CDR3 coding sequence is TGCGCCAGCAGCCAAGCTGCGGGGACGATTGGGGCTGAAGCTTTCTTT. The chain is built from TRBV4-1 and TRBJ1-1; maybe TRBD1 (5 bases). CDR1 and CDR2 (germline): MGHRA, YSYEKL. The CDR3 covers 16 residues. V was pared by 1 base and J by 6 bases, with 18 bases between.

This clone was recorded once. The V and J genes are TRBV29-1 and TRBJ1-1, with D possibly being TRBD1 (5 bases). V was pared by 7 bases and J by 1 base, with 7 bases between. The CDR3 is 11 residues long. Germline-derived CDR1 and CDR2 are SQVTM and ANQGSEA. The CDR3 is CSGDWNTEAFF. CDR3 DNA sequence: TGCAGCGGGGACTGGAACACTGAAGCTTTCTTT.

This rearrangement joins TRBV2 to TRBJ1-2; 7 bases agree with TRBD1. Trimming removed 6 bases from V and 7 bases from J; junction bases left unmatched: 2. This CDR3 comprises 11 residues. Germline assignment: CDR1 SNHLY and CDR2 FYNNEI. CDR3: CASSDRAGYTF. Here the CDR3 DNA reads TGTGCCAGCAGCGACAGGGCTGGCTACACCTTC. Supplemented by reference TRBV2 and TRBJ1-2, the full variable domain reads EPEVTQTPSHQVTQMGQEVILRCVPISNHLYFYWYRQILGQKVEFLVSFYNNEISEKSEIFDDQFSVERPDGSNFTLKIRSTKLEDSAMYFCASSDRAGYTFGSGTRLTVV.

V usage is TRBV7-9 and J usage is TRBJ2-3; 10 nucleotides align to TRBD2. CDR3 length: 17 residues. Germline-derived CDR1 and CDR2 are SEHNR and FQNEAQ (reference sequence). With V trimmed by 1 base and J by 0 bases, 4 bases remained unmatched. The CDR3 DNA is TGTGCCAGCAGCTTAGGGGGACTAGCGTTTAGCACAGATACGCAGTATTTT. Its protein product is CASSLGGLAFSTDTQYF.

The rearrangement uses TRBV11-3 and TRBJ2-7; 9 positions agree with TRBD1. CDR1 and CDR2 from the germline V gene are SGHNT and YENEEA. The CDR3 runs 17 residues. The V segment lost 1 base and the J segment 2 bases; nucleotides outside the gene matches: 9. Here the CDR3 DNA reads TGTGCCAGCAGCTTAGGAACAGGGGGCGCAAGCACCTACGAGCAGTACTTC. The encoded protein is CASSLGTGGASTYEQYF.

As for this clone: The identical CDR3 is also encoded by other nucleotide sequences in the sample. The V and J genes are TRBV2 and TRBJ1-5; no clear D. This CDR3 region has 14 residues. Trimming shortened V by 3 bases and J by 2 bases, and 8 bases separated the two germline ends. Per the germline V gene, CDR1 is SNHLY and CDR2 is FYNNEI. The CDR3 sequence: CASSEFGGNQPQHF. CDR3 bases: TGTGCCAGCAGTGAGTTCGGGGGCAATCAGCCCCAGCATTTT.

The chain joins TRBV11-2 to TRBJ1-2; 8 bases align to TRBD1. There are 19 residues in the CDR3. V lost 4 bases to trimming and J lost 1 base; unmatched junction nucleotides: 17. The germline gives CDR1 SGHAT, CDR2 FQNNGV. In DNA form, the CDR3 reads TGTGCCAGCAGCTCCCTCAGGGCCTTGAGCAGGGGGCGTAACTATGGCTACACCTTC. Translated: CASSSLRALSRGRNYGYTF.

The chain employs TRBV27 and TRBJ2-6, with D possibly being TRBD1 (5 bases). CDR3 length: 17 residues. Looked up from germline, CDR1 is MNHEY and CDR2 is SMNVEV (reference sequence). Trimming shortened V by 7 bases and J by 2 bases, and 18 bases separated the two germline ends. The CDR3 DNA sequence: TGTGCCAGCACAGGGCTACAGGCATCGGCTGGGGCCAACGTCCTGACTTTC. Amino acid sequence: CASTGLQASAGANVLTF. Filled out from reference TRBV27 and TRBJ2-6, the complete variable domain reads EAQVTQNPRYLITVTGKKLTVTCSQNMNHEYMSWYRQDPGLGLRQIYYSMNVEVTDKGDVPEGYKVSRKEKRNFPLILESPSPNQTSLYFCASTGLQASAGANVLTFGAGSRLTVL.

V gene TRBV28 combines with J gene TRBJ2-5, with 14 positions matching TRBD2. With V trimmed by 0 bases and J by 5 bases, 5 bases remained unmatched. Germline V gene data show CDR1 as MDHEN and CDR2 as SYDVKM. This CDR3 is 17 amino acids long. CDR3 sequence reads: CASSLWGTSGGGETQYF. CDR3 nucleotide sequence: TGTGCCAGCAGTTTATGGGGGACTAGCGGGGGTGGGGAGACCCAGTACTTC.

This chain connects TRBV27 to TRBJ2-1; D is perhaps TRBD2 (6 bases). Germline values: CDR1 MNHEY, CDR2 SMNVEV (reference sequence). V was cut by 1 base and J by 5 bases, with 12 bases left in between. This CDR3 region has 15 residues. The CDR3 nucleotides are TGTGCCAGCAGTTTATTCCGACTAGTTGACAATGAGCAGTTCTTC. Amino acid sequence: CASSLFRLVDNEQFF.

This rearrangement joins TRBV5-4 to TRBJ2-1; D remains ambiguous. Germline CDR1 and CDR2: SGHNT and YYREEE (reference sequence). V lost 5 bases, J lost 0 bases, and 6 bases lay in between. The CDR3 spans 13 residues. This chain's CDR3 is CASSPSSYNEQFF. The CDR3 region has the DNA TGTGCCAGCAGTCCGAGCTCCTACAATGAGCAGTTCTTC.

The V and J genes are TRBV6-1 and TRBJ2-7; 13 positions match TRBD2. The V gene's germline CDR1 is MNHNS and CDR2 SASEGT. Trimming took 9 bases from V and 2 from J; bases not matched to a gene: 1. This CDR3 has 13 amino acids. In DNA form, the CDR3 reads TGTGCCAGTGGACTAGCGGGAGCCTACGAGCAGTACTTC. This gives the protein CASGLAGAYEQYF.

V is TRBV2 and J is TRBJ2-5; 7 bases map to TRBD1. The CDR3 is made up of 14 amino acids. Germline V lookup: CDR1 SNHLY, CDR2 FYNNEI. The junction had 4 bases not matched to a gene; V was cut back by 5 bases and J by 1 base. In DNA, the CDR3 is TGTGCCAGCAGTAACAGGGGAAGCCAAGAGACCCAGTACTTC. This translates into CASSNRGSQETQYF.

The chain recombines TRBV11-3 with TRBJ2-1; the D gene is possibly TRBD2 (7 bases). Deletions cut 1 base from V and 5 bases from J, with 12 bases between. Germline values: CDR1 SGHNT, CDR2 YENEEA. The CDR3 runs to 15 residues. The CDR3 sequence: CASSLGGGFHNEQFF. CDR3 DNA sequence: TGTGCCAGCAGCTTAGGGGGGGGCTTCCACAATGAGCAGTTCTTC.

This chain uses TRBV13 with TRBJ2-2; TRBD2 might be the D (7 bases). Germline values: CDR1 PRHDT, CDR2 FYEKMQ (reference sequence). Trimming took off 0 bases at V and 4 bases at J, with 12 bases between the two ends. The CDR3 runs 16 residues. CDR3 in amino acids: CASSLGLGGGTGELFF. The CDR3 DNA reads as TGTGCCAGCAGCTTAGGATTGGGAGGGGGCACCGGGGAGCTGTTTTTT.

The chain joins TRBV15 to TRBJ2-1, with D perhaps matching TRBD2 (7 bases). Germline CDR1 reads LNHNV; CDR2 reads YYDKDF (reference sequence). Deletions cut 1 base from V and 10 bases from J, with 14 bases between. CDR3 length: 14 amino acids. The CDR3 sequence is CATSRGGGGKEQFF. In DNA, the CDR3 is TGTGCCACCAGCAGAGGGGGAGGGGGTAAGGAGCAGTTCTTC.